Listed here are 32 T cell receptor beta chains from one sample, sequenced in a study of blood T cell repertoires in COVID-19. Sequencing was performed with immunoSEQ multiplex PCR; in TCRdb, only in-frame clones are kept and a portion is missing. The sample holds some 100,000 clones, 80% to 90% seen once. Specimen: peripheral blood. Every receptor here comes from a human donor with acute or convalescent COVID-19. The donor label of this sample is uncertain.

This chain uses TRBV27 with TRBJ1-5, with 8 bases fitting TRBD1. With V trimmed by 4 bases and J by 6 bases, 11 bases remained unmatched. The length of the CDR3 is 16 residues. Germline loops: CDR1 MNHEY, CDR2 SMNVEV (reference sequence). CDR3 region: CASSSTRQGRSQPQHF. The CDR3 DNA reads TGTGCCAGCAGTTCTACAAGACAGGGGCGAAGTCAGCCCCAGCATTTT.

Here the CDR3 DNA reads TGTGCCAGCAGCCGAGGGGGAAACAGGGGAAACACCATATATTTT. Its translation is CASSRGGNRGNTIYF. V usage is TRBV9 and J usage is TRBJ1-3; perhaps TRBD1 as D (6 bases). V dropped 4 bases and J dropped 4 bases, with 15 bases sitting between them. Germline loops: CDR1 SGDLS, CDR2 YYNGEE. The CDR3 runs 15 residues.

This clone was seen just once. The DNA for the CDR3 is TGCAGCGTTGTTGCTCCGGGGGAAGCTTTCTTT. Its protein product is CSVVAPGEAFF. The chain combines TRBV29-1 with TRBJ1-1; no definite D call. V lost 4 bases and J 8 bases, leaving 11 bases between the germline ends. The germline gives CDR1 SQVTM, CDR2 ANQGSEA. The CDR3 is made up of 11 amino acids.

The chain combines TRBV7-8 with TRBJ1-2; possibly TRBD1 for D (6 bases). CDR3 length: 15 amino acids. V lost 3 bases to trimming and J lost 5 bases, with 16 bases between them. Per the germline V gene, CDR1 is SGHVS and CDR2 is FQNEAQ. The CDR3, as DNA: TGTGCCAGCAGCTTGACTTTGGACAGAGATTATGGCTACACCTTC. Its protein product is CASSLTLDRDYGYTF.

The rearrangement joins TRBV6-2 or TRBV6-3 to TRBJ1-2; no clear D. The V end was cut by 2 bases, the J end by 5 bases, with 15 bases between. There are 15 residues in the CDR3. Germline CDR1 and CDR2: MNHEY and SVGEGT. CDR3 protein: CASSYGRDAGYGYTF. In DNA, the CDR3 is TGTGCCAGCAGTTACGGGAGGGATGCTGGGTATGGCTACACCTTC.

The chain recombines TRBV7-9 with TRBJ1-1; the match to TRBD1 covers 10 bases. The CDR3 totals 15 residues. Unmatched junction bases numbered 8, after V lost 5 bases and J lost 5 bases. Germline V gives CDR1 SEHNR, CDR2 FQNEAQ (reference sequence). The CDR3: CASSAGQGVKTEAFF. CDR3 nucleotide sequence: TGTGCCAGCAGCGCAGGACAGGGGGTTAAGACTGAAGCTTTCTTT.

The rearrangement joins TRBV7-2 to TRBJ2-3; 9 positions agree with TRBD2. Losses at the gene ends were 3 bases for V and 6 bases for J; bases not matched to a gene: 7. Germline V gives CDR1 SGHTA, CDR2 FQGNSA. The CDR3 loop spans 15 amino acids. The CDR3 loop is CASSLLAGRGDTQYF. DNA of the CDR3: TGTGCCAGCAGCTTGCTAGCGGGGAGGGGGGATACGCAGTATTTT.

CDR3 nucleotides: TGTGCCACTAGACCCCCTCTGAGTTCTTCACCCCTCCACTTT. Translating gives CATRPPLSSSPLHF. The chain has TRBV5-4 and TRBJ1-6; D is undetermined. V dropped 9 bases and J dropped 9 bases, with 19 bases sitting between them. Germline V gene lookup returns CDR1 SGHNT and CDR2 YYREEE (reference sequence). The CDR3 has 14 amino acids.

This chain joins TRBV28 and TRBJ1-3; D is perhaps TRBD1 (6 bases). The germline gives CDR1 MDHEN, CDR2 SYDVKM. CDR3 length: 16 amino acids. Trimming left V 5 bases short and J 4 bases short, with 18 bases between. Here the CDR3 DNA reads TGTGCCAGCAGTCGGGAAACAGGGACCTTCGGAAACACCATATATTTT. It codes for CASSRETGTFGNTIYF.

V is TRBV5-4 and J is TRBJ2-5; 10 bases fit TRBD2. The CDR3 contains 15 residues. Germline assignment: CDR1 SGHNT and CDR2 YYREEE (reference sequence). Trimming cost V 2 bases and J 1 base; bases outside gene matches: 2. The CDR3, as DNA: TGTGCCAGCAGCTTACGACTAGCGGGCCAAGAGACCCAGTACTTC. Its translation: CASSLRLAGQETQYF.

This chain links TRBV9 with TRBJ1-2, with 7 bases matching TRBD1. The CDR3 consists of 13 residues. CDR1 is SGDLS and CDR2 is YYNGEE in the germline V gene. J gave up 3 bases and V 3 bases, and 2 bases lay outside the gene matches. The CDR3 here is CASSAQGDYGYTF. The CDR3 DNA sequence: TGTGCCAGCAGCGCCCAGGGGGACTATGGCTACACCTTC.

The chain links TRBV9 to TRBJ2-2; 7 bases line up with TRBD1. The V gene end was trimmed by 0 bases and the J gene end by 4 bases; junction bases not matched to a gene: 3. The length of the CDR3 is 15 residues. Germline values: CDR1 SGDLS, CDR2 YYNGEE. Here the CDR3 reads CASSVGGTVTGELFF. The CDR3, as DNA: TGTGCCAGCAGCGTAGGTGGGACAGTCACCGGGGAGCTGTTTTTT.

This chain joins TRBV11-2 and TRBJ2-7; 7 positions agree with TRBD2. The CDR3 loop spans 15 amino acids. The germline CDR1 and CDR2 sequences are SGHAT and FQNNGV. Trimming at V came to 0 bases and at J to 7 bases, leaving 9 bases not matched to a gene. The CDR3 reads CASSLEPSGRSEQYF. As DNA, the CDR3 is TGTGCCAGCAGCTTAGAGCCCTCCGGGAGGAGTGAGCAGTACTTC.

V is TRBV13 and J is TRBJ1-1; 8 bases are shared with TRBD1. V trimming: 6 bases; J trimming: 0 bases; junction bases outside the gene matches: 3. The CDR3 consists of 14 residues. CDR1 is PRHDT and CDR2 is FYEKMQ in the germline V gene (reference sequence). CDR3 sequence reads: CASRRTGMNTEAFF. The CDR3 bases are TGTGCCAGCAGACGGACAGGGATGAACACTGAAGCTTTCTTT.

This rearrangement joins TRBV2 to TRBJ1-2, with a tentative D call TRBD1 (5 bases). The V gene lost 7 bases and the J gene lost 0 bases, with 30 bases spanning the gap. Germline CDR1 and CDR2: SNHLY and FYNNEI. The CDR3 contains 20 residues. The CDR3 DNA reads TGTGCCAGCACGCGAGCACACCCTCAGGGAATGGGTTTGACTAACTATGGCTACACCTTC. It is translated as CASTRAHPQGMGLTNYGYTF. The complete variable domain, with remaining parts taken from reference TRBV2 and TRBJ1-2, reads EPEVTQTPSHQVTQMGQEVILRCVPISNHLYFYWYRQILGQKVEFLVSFYNNEISEKSEIFDDQFSVERPDGSNFTLKIRSTKLEDSAMYFCASTRAHPQGMGLTNYGYTFGSGTRLTVV.

The chain employs TRBV7-2 and TRBJ1-2; 8 nucleotides agree with TRBD1. Germline V gives CDR1 SGHTA, CDR2 FQGNSA. V lost 5 bases and J lost 8; bases outside the gene matches: 7. The CDR3 has 13 amino acids. The CDR3 region has the DNA TGTGCCAGCAGCCCCGGACAGGGAATAGGCTACACCTTC. It encodes CASSPGQGIGYTF.

The chain employs TRBV25-1 and TRBJ1-1; 9 nucleotides agree with TRBD1. The germline CDR1 and CDR2 sequences are MGHDK and SYGVNS. There are 16 residues in the CDR3. Trimming at V came to 7 bases and at J to 1 base, leaving 10 bases not matched to a gene. The CDR3 DNA reads TGTGCCAGCATCTCACGGACAGGGGATAGGAACACTGAAGCTTTCTTT. Residues: CASISRTGDRNTEAFF.

The CDR3 loop reads CATSRNRGAGETQYF. In nucleotides, the CDR3 is TGTGCCACCAGCAGGAACAGGGGCGCAGGAGAGACCCAGTACTTC. V and J are TRBV15 and TRBJ2-5; 7 nucleotides align to TRBD1. Looked up from germline, CDR1 is LNHNV and CDR2 is YYDKDF (reference sequence). Trimming took 3 bases from V and 4 from J; bases not matched to a gene: 8. CDR3 length equals 15 residues.

The genes are TRBV28 and TRBJ1-6, with D perhaps matching TRBD1 (6 bases). There are 16 residues in the CDR3. V gave up 2 bases and J gave up 7 bases, with 15 bases separating them. Germline V gives CDR1 MDHEN, CDR2 SYDVKM. CDR3 in amino acids: CASSLRGTLLNSPLHF. The CDR3 DNA follows: TGTGCCAGCAGTTTAAGGGGGACCCTTTTAAATTCACCCCTCCACTTT.

The V call is TRBV7-3, the J call TRBJ2-1, with TRBD2 matching 10 bases. The CDR3 consists of 14 residues. J gave up 11 bases and V 2 bases, and 6 bases lay outside the gene matches. Germline V CDR1 and CDR2: SGHTA, FQGTGA. The CDR3 here is CASSLDLAGDQQFF. CDR3 nucleotide sequence: TGTGCCAGCAGCTTAGATCTAGCGGGGGACCAGCAGTTCTTC.

V usage is TRBV5-1 and J usage is TRBJ2-1; 8 nucleotides agree with TRBD2. The length of the CDR3 is 16 residues. CDR1 and CDR2 (germline): SGHRS, YFSETQ. V was pared by 0 bases and J by 4 bases, with 6 bases of the junction left unmatched. CDR3 residues: CASSLESSGSYNEQFF. CDR3 DNA sequence: TGCGCCAGCAGCTTGGAGTCTAGCGGGTCATACAATGAGCAGTTCTTC.

The chain employs TRBV7-8 and TRBJ2-3; 11 bases match TRBD2. V lost 3 bases to trimming and J lost 6 bases; unmatched junction nucleotides: 5. This CDR3 is 15 amino acids long. CDR1 is SGHVS, CDR2 FQNEAQ, per germline. CDR3 residues: CASSFSGGAPDTQYF. CDR3 in DNA: TGTGCCAGCAGCTTTAGCGGGGGGGCCCCCGATACGCAGTATTTT. The whole variable domain, filled in from reference TRBV7-8 and TRBJ2-3, reads GAGVSQSPRYKVAKRGQDVALRCDPISGHVSLFWYQQALGQGPEFLTYFQNEAQLDKSGLPSDRFFAERPEGSVSTLKIQRTQQEDSAVYLCASSFSGGAPDTQYFGPGTRLTVL.

This clone was detected only once. The chain couples TRBV19 to TRBJ1-4; TRBD1 matches at 9 bases. This CDR3 spans 13 amino acids. CDR1 and CDR2 from the germline V gene are LNHDA and SQIVND (reference sequence). Trimming cost V 5 bases and J 8 bases; bases outside gene matches: 3. The CDR3 region is CASSGQGREKLFF. The DNA for the CDR3 is TGTGCCAGTAGTGGACAGGGGCGAGAAAAACTGTTTTTT. The full variable domain, in which reference TRBV19 and TRBJ1-4 provide the parts outside the CDR3, is DGGITQSPKYLFRKEGQNVTLSCEQNLNHDAMYWYRQDPGQGLRLIYYSQIVNDFQKGDIAEGYSVSREKKESFPLTVTSAQKNPTAFYLCASSGQGREKLFFGSGTQLSVL.

The rearrangement uses TRBV12-3 or TRBV12-4 and TRBJ1-4; D remains ambiguous. Trimming took off 3 bases at V and 4 bases at J, with 6 bases between the two ends. The CDR3 sequence is 13 residues long. CDR3 in amino acids: CASSFSGNEKLFF. CDR3 sequence (DNA): TGTGCCAGCAGTTTCTCCGGTAATGAAAAACTGTTTTTT.

The CDR3 DNA reads TGTGCCAGCTCGCAACCGATAGGACAGTTAGGAAACACCATATATTTT. It is translated as CASSQPIGQLGNTIYF. The chain carries TRBV6-4 and TRBJ1-3; possibly TRBD1 for D (6 bases). CDR1 is MRHNA, CDR2 SNTAGT, per germline. This CDR3 has 16 residues. Trimming shortened V by 8 bases and J by 4 bases, and 21 bases separated the two germline ends.

CDR3 sequence reads: CASSFGTSGYNEQFF. The DNA for the CDR3 is TGTGCCAGTAGTTTCGGGACTAGCGGATACAATGAGCAGTTCTTC. The chain uses TRBV19 and TRBJ2-1, with 11 positions matching TRBD2. This CDR3 spans 15 amino acids. CDR1 LNHDA and CDR2 SQIVND come from the germline V gene (reference sequence). The trim removed 5 bases at V and 4 bases at J, leaving 4 bases unmatched. The variable domain in full, completed from reference TRBV19 and TRBJ2-1, reads DGGITQSPKYLFRKEGQNVTLSCEQNLNHDAMYWYRQDPGQGLRLIYYSQIVNDFQKGDIAEGYSVSREKKESFPLTVTSAQKNPTAFYLCASSFGTSGYNEQFFGPGTRLTVL.

The rearrangement links TRBV4-3 to TRBJ2-5; possibly TRBD1 for D (6 bases). Germline V gene data show CDR1 as LGHNA and CDR2 as YSLEER. The CDR3 runs 13 residues. The V gene lost 5 bases and the J gene lost 5 bases, with 12 bases spanning the gap. CDR3 in amino acids: CASSDRSRETQYF. The CDR3 bases are TGCGCCAGCAGCGACAGGTCTAGGGAGACCCAGTACTTC.

The CDR3 spells CASSRVRGNEQFF. Written as DNA, the CDR3 is TGTGCCAGCAGCCGGGTTCGGGGGAATGAGCAGTTCTTC. The chain links TRBV3-1 (or the pseudogene TRBV3-2) to TRBJ2-1, with D perhaps TRBD2 (6 bases). This CDR3 has 13 residues. V was shortened by 4 bases and J by 7 bases, with 11 bases between the two germline ends. Germline-derived CDR1 and CDR2 are LGHDT and YNNKEL (reference sequence).

This clone was observed once. The rearrangement links TRBV7-2 to TRBJ2-5; 7 bases are a match to TRBD2. Per germline, CDR1 SGHTA and CDR2 FQGNSA. The length of the CDR3 is 14 residues. Trimming removed 6 bases from V and 4 bases from J; junction bases left unmatched: 8. DNA for the CDR3: TGTGCCAGCAGGTCGTGGGGGGGGTCAGAGACCCAGTACTTC. Its protein is CASRSWGGSETQYF. Looking up the rest from reference TRBV7-2 and TRBJ2-5 gives the full variable domain: GAGVSQSPSNKVTEKGKDVELRCDPISGHTALYWYRQSLGQGLEFLIYFQGNSAPDKSGLPSDRFSAERTGGSVSTLTIQRTQQEDSAVYLCASRSWGGSETQYFGPGTRLLVL.

V gene TRBV6-5 combines with J gene TRBJ2-7, with 8 bases that match TRBD2. CDR3 length equals 14 residues. The germline CDR1 and CDR2 sequences are MNHEY and SVGAGI. Losses at the gene ends were 8 bases for V and 3 bases for J; bases not matched to a gene: 9. In DNA, the CDR3 is TGTGCCAGCCTACGGGAGGGAGGTCACTACGAGCAGTACTTC. Amino acids: CASLREGGHYEQYF.

The gene calls are TRBV28 and TRBJ2-7; 7 bases are shared with TRBD1. V was pared by 5 bases and J by 0 bases, with 1 base of the junction left unmatched. This CDR3 has 13 residues. Germline V gene sequence: CDR1 MDHEN, CDR2 SYDVKM. The CDR3 DNA is TGTGCCAGCAGTCGGGACAGCTCCTACGAGCAGTACTTC. This encodes CASSRDSSYEQYF. Complete variable domain (other parts from reference TRBV28 and TRBJ2-7): DVKVTQSSRYLVKRTGEKVFLECVQDMDHENMFWYRQDPGLGLRLIYFSYDVKMKEKGDIPEGYSVSREKKERFSLILESASTNQTSMYLCASSRDSSYEQYFGPGTRLTVT.

The rearrangement links TRBV4-2 to TRBJ1-2, with 9 bases aligning to TRBD1. Per the germline V gene, CDR1 is LGHNA and CDR2 is YNFKEQ. The CDR3 extends over 16 amino acids. V gave up 1 base and J gave up 6 bases; unmatched junction bases: 9. DNA of the CDR3: TGTGCCAGCAGCCAAGGGCCGGGACAGGGCCGCAATGGCTACACCTTC. Translating gives CASSQGPGQGRNGYTF.